Presented here are 15 T cell receptor beta chains from one specimen sequenced in a study of T cells in Graves' hyperthyroidism and ophthalmopathy. RNA transcripts served as the template for amplifying TCR beta CDR3 regions. First-round RT-PCR of the TCR CDR3 relied on the HTBI primer set. From the multiplex PCR reads, TCRdb called clonotypes with MiXCR, one entry per CDR3 protein. The sample consists of 650,000 to 800,000 distinct CDR3 sequences, 45% of them appearing once. Sample: peripheral blood or thyroid tissue (not recorded which). The receptors originated from an adult man with Graves' disease, either hyperthyroidism or ophthalmopathy (not recorded which).

The table lists this clonotype with many counts. The chain couples TRBV7-9 to TRBJ1-1, with D unclear. V lost 5 bases, J lost 0 bases, and 10 bases lay in between. CDR1 SEHNR and CDR2 FQNEAQ come from the germline V gene (reference sequence). The CDR3 totals 14 residues. The CDR3 reads CASSPGTLNTEAFF. DNA for the CDR3: TGTGCCAGCAGCCCCGGCACCTTGAACACTGAAGCTTTCTTT.

At least ten counts were recorded for this clonotype. The chain uses TRBV6-5 and TRBJ1-2; D uncertain. V dropped 7 bases and J dropped 2 bases, with 14 bases sitting between them. This CDR3 contains 14 residues. Germline lookup yields CDR1 MNHEY and CDR2 SVGAGI. The CDR3: CASTLPGENYGYTF. DNA of the CDR3: TGTGCCAGCACTTTACCGGGCGAGAACTATGGCTACACCTTC.

The CDR3 is CASSLDGPNGEAFF. In DNA, the CDR3 is TGTGCCAGCAGCTTAGACGGCCCGAACGGTGAAGCTTTCTTT. The chain couples TRBV7-8 to TRBJ1-1; D is unclear. Per germline, CDR1 SGHVS and CDR2 FQNEAQ. With 1 base removed from V and 7 bases from J, the gap between germline ends came to 13 bases. CDR3 length: 14 amino acids.

This clonotype has ten or more counts. V gene TRBV24-1 combines with J gene TRBJ2-7; no definite D call. Germline CDR1 KGHDR, CDR2 SFDVKD. The CDR3 is 15 amino acids. Trimming left V 2 bases short and J 5 bases short, with 15 bases between. The CDR3 DNA is TGTGCCACCAGTGATTCAAGGAACCTGGACCACGAGCAGTACTTC. It yields the protein CATSDSRNLDHEQYF.

The gene calls are TRBV2 and TRBJ1-1, with a tentative D call TRBD1 (5 bases). V was clipped by 6 bases and J by 5 bases, with 19 bases between them. This CDR3 comprises 15 residues. CDR1 is SNHLY, CDR2 FYNNEI, per germline. The CDR3 loop reads CASSQASKGRTEAFF. Written as DNA, the CDR3 is TGTGCCAGCAGCCAGGCCTCCAAGGGGAGAACTGAAGCTTTCTTT.

This clonotype was seen many times. V and J are TRBV10-3 and TRBJ2-7; the D is unclear. The V end lost 0 bases, the J end lost 2 bases, and 11 bases lay between the germline ends. The CDR3 is 15 residues long. Looked up from germline, CDR1 is ENHRY and CDR2 is SYGVKD. DNA for the CDR3: TGTGCCATCAGTGAGTCGCATCGACGGACCTACGAGCAGTACTTC. Amino acid sequence: CAISESHRRTYEQYF.

This clonotype was observed many times. The CDR3 region has the DNA TGTGCCAGCAGTGAGTTCCTGTCAGCCGGCTACACCTTC. As protein: CASSEFLSAGYTF. V is TRBV2 and J is TRBJ1-2; D is undetermined. CDR1 SNHLY and CDR2 FYNNEI come from the germline V gene. Trimming stripped 3 bases from V and 8 bases from J, with 13 bases between. This CDR3 region has 13 residues.

This chain connects TRBV6-6 to TRBJ2-2; D not certain. Trimming removed 4 bases at V and 6 bases at J, with 12 bases between. CDR3 size: 14 residues. Germline values: CDR1 MNHNY, CDR2 SVGAGI (reference sequence). DNA for the CDR3: TGTGCCAGCAGTTCCCTCAGGTTTGCCGGGGAGCTGTTTTTT. This translates into CASSSLRFAGELFF.

This clonotype was seen a few times. The V and J genes are TRBV20-1 and TRBJ1-6; D is perhaps TRBD1 (6 bases). The CDR3 covers 16 residues. The V and J ends lost 2 bases and 7 bases respectively, with 18 bases between them. From germline, CDR1 is DFQATT and CDR2 SNEGSKA (reference sequence). CDR3 nucleotides: TGCAGTGCTAGAAACGAACAGGGATGGCACAATTCACCCCTCCACTTT. Residues: CSARNEQGWHNSPLHF.

The genes are TRBV29-1 and TRBJ2-6; TRBD1 matches 8 bases. V shed 6 bases, J shed 4 bases, and the junction held 14 bases outside the gene matches. This CDR3 spans 17 amino acids. Germline V lookup: CDR1 SQVTM, CDR2 ANQGSEA. Written as DNA, the CDR3 is TGCAGCGTCGCAGGGACAGGAGAGAACACCGGGGCCAACGTCCTGACTTTC. Its protein is CSVAGTGENTGANVLTF.

This chain uses TRBV5-1 with TRBJ2-7; D possibly uses TRBD1 or TRBD2 (5 bases each). The germline CDR1 and CDR2 sequences are SGHRS and YFSETQ. Between the trimmed V and J ends, which lost 4 bases and 3 bases, there was a span of 17 bases. The CDR3 consists of 15 residues. CDR3 amino acids: CASSVSGTSFYEQYF. CDR3 in DNA: TGCGCCAGCAGCGTATCCGGGACCAGCTTCTACGAGCAGTACTTC. The complete variable domain, with remaining parts taken from reference TRBV5-1 and TRBJ2-7, reads KAGVTQTPRYLIKTRGQQVTLSCSPISGHRSVSWYQQTPGQGLQFLFEYFSETQRNKGNFPGRFSGRQFSNSRSEMNVSTLELGDSALYLCASSVSGTSFYEQYFGPGTRLTVT.

This clonotype was observed a few times. J is TRBJ1-5 and V is TRBV20-1, with D possibly being TRBD1 (6 bases). This CDR3 comprises 15 residues. Germline lookup yields CDR1 DFQATT and CDR2 SNEGSKA (reference sequence). The V gene lost 5 bases and the J gene lost 1 base, with 15 bases spanning the gap. CDR3 amino acids: CSAGVPGGSNQPQHF. CDR3 bases: TGCAGTGCTGGGGTGCCCGGGGGCAGCAATCAGCCCCAGCATTTT.

This clonotype has a count of ten or more. This chain links TRBV19 with TRBJ1-1; D unresolved. CDR1 is LNHDA and CDR2 is SQIVND in the germline V gene (reference sequence). The CDR3 length is 14 residues. V was clipped by 5 bases and J by 0 bases, with 10 bases between them. In DNA form, the CDR3 reads TGTGCCAGTAGTGCGGACCCAATGAACACTGAAGCTTTCTTT. Protein sequence: CASSADPMNTEAFF.

The gene calls are TRBV7-9 and TRBJ2-7; TRBD1 matches at 12 bases. This CDR3 comprises 18 residues. The trim removed 5 bases at V and 5 bases at J, leaving 16 bases unmatched. Germline V gives CDR1 SEHNR, CDR2 FQNEAQ (reference sequence). DNA for the CDR3: TGTGCCAGCAGCCCCTCATTCCTCCGGGACAGGGGGCTGGACGAGCAGTACTTC. As protein: CASSPSFLRDRGLDEQYF.

This clonotype has just a few counts. The chain joins TRBV7-6 to TRBJ2-2; the match to TRBD2 covers 11 bases. The V gene end was trimmed by 3 bases and the J gene end by 4 bases; junction bases not matched to a gene: 1. Germline values: CDR1 SGHVS, CDR2 FNYEAQ. This CDR3 has 15 amino acids. CDR3 region: CASSFTSGGTGELFF. CDR3 nucleotide sequence: TGTGCCAGCAGCTTCACTAGCGGGGGCACCGGGGAGCTGTTTTTT.